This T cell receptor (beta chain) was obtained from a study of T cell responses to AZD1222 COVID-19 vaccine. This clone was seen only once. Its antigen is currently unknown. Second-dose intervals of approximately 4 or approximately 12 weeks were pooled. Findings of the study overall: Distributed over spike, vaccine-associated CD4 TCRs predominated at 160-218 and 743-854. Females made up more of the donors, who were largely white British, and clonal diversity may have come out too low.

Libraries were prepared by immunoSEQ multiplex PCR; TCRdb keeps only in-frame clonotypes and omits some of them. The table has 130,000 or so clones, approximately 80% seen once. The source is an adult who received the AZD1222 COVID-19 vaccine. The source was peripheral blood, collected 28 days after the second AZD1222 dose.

CDR3 loop: CASRPGVIQPQHF. The CDR3 DNA follows: TGTGCCAGCAGGCCTGGAGTAATCCAGCCCCAGCATTTT. This chain uses TRBV28 with TRBJ1-5; D not resolved. The CDR3 is 13 residues long. CDR1 MDHEN and CDR2 SYDVKM come from the germline V gene. Trimming took 6 bases from V and 7 from J, leaving 13 bases between them.